Below, 32 T cell receptor beta chains from the same sample are listed, as sequenced in a study of T-cell memory formation after mild COVID-19. Each CDR3 protein is one row after TCRdb ran MiXCR on the 5' RACE reads. Altogether 400,000 to 500,000 distinct CDR3 sequences are present, around 19% being singletons, with the ten largest covering around 8.4%. What was sequenced was PBMCs or a T cell subset sorted from them (not recorded which). Receptor source: an adult woman who had mild COVID-19 (a few samples of this study predate the infection). Cell type and time point are not known.

The chain is built from TRBV7-3 and TRBJ1-2; D possibly corresponds to TRBD1 (6 bases). Per germline, CDR1 SGHTA and CDR2 FQGTGA. CDR3 length equals 14 residues. V shed 5 bases and J shed 3 bases, with 13 bases lying between them. The CDR3 DNA sequence: TGTGCCAGCAGCCGGGGGGCCAGGCACTATGGCTACACCTTC. It specifies CASSRGARHYGYTF.

The chain uses TRBV6-2 or TRBV6-3 and TRBJ1-6; D may be TRBD1 (6 bases). V lost 1 base and J 5 bases, leaving 6 bases between the germline ends. The CDR3 has 14 residues. Per the germline V gene, CDR1 is MNHEY and CDR2 is SVGEGT. DNA for the CDR3: TGTGCCAGCAGTTACTACAGGGATAATTCACCCCTCCACTTT. Encoded protein: CASSYYRDNSPLHF.

The CDR3: CASSFRTQGREKLFF. Written as DNA, the CDR3 is TGTGCCAGCAGTTTTCGGACACAGGGAAGGGAAAAACTGTTTTTT. The rearrangement uses TRBV12-3 or TRBV12-4 and TRBJ1-4, with a tentative D call TRBD1 (6 bases). The V end lost 3 bases, the J end lost 8 bases, and 16 bases lay between the germline ends. The CDR3 is 15 amino acids.

This clonotype was seen many times. This rearrangement joins TRBV5-1 to TRBJ2-7; the D gene could be TRBD1 or TRBD2 (6 bases each). The germline V gene encodes CDR1 SGHRS and CDR2 YFSETQ. The V end was cut by 1 base, the J end by 0 bases, with 11 bases between. This CDR3 is built from 15 residues. The CDR3 nucleotides are TGCGCCAGCAGCTTGCCGGGGGCGAGCTCCTACGAGCAGTACTTC. The encoded protein is CASSLPGASSYEQYF.

This clonotype was recorded a few times. This rearrangement joins TRBV7-3 to TRBJ2-2; D is uncertain. V lost 4 bases and J 8 bases, leaving 11 bases between the germline ends. Per germline, CDR1 SGHTA and CDR2 FQGTGA. The CDR3 is 13 amino acids. In DNA form, the CDR3 reads TGTGCCAGCAGCTCCAGACTGGGGGGGGAGCTGTTTTTT. It encodes CASSSRLGGELFF.

The chain employs TRBV2 and TRBJ1-1; 8 nucleotides agree with TRBD1. J gave up 4 bases and V 5 bases, and 15 bases lay outside the gene matches. The CDR3 length is 17 residues. Per the germline V gene, CDR1 is SNHLY and CDR2 is FYNNEI. As DNA, the CDR3 is TGTGCCAGCAGTTTAACAGGGGGAGCCACCTTAGGCACTGAAGCTTTCTTT. Its translation: CASSLTGGATLGTEAFF.

In its sample, this clonotype was seen a few times. The rearrangement uses TRBV27 and TRBJ1-2; D perhaps matches TRBD1 (5 bases). The CDR3 has 16 residues. Trimming pared 3 bases from V and 3 bases from J, leaving 17 bases between. Germline lookup yields CDR1 MNHEY and CDR2 SMNVEV (reference sequence). The CDR3 reads CASSFQGSRNDYGYTF. CDR3 nucleotides: TGTGCCAGCAGTTTCCAGGGATCTAGGAACGACTATGGCTACACCTTC.

The chain joins TRBV7-3 to TRBJ2-3, with D unclear. Between the trimmed V and J ends, which lost 5 bases and 0 bases, there was a span of 12 bases. The CDR3 is 15 residues long. Germline V lookup: CDR1 SGHTA, CDR2 FQGTGA. CDR3 in DNA: TGTGCCAGCAGCCCTGGTGTATCTAGCACAGATACGCAGTATTTT. The encoded protein is CASSPGVSSTDTQYF.

The genes are TRBV19 and TRBJ2-3; 7 positions agree with TRBD2. In germline, CDR1 is LNHDA, CDR2 SQIVND (reference sequence). V shed 4 bases and J 2 bases; nucleotides not matched to a gene: 3. CDR3 length: 14 amino acids. This CDR3 reads CASSTWDYTDTQYF. DNA for the CDR3: TGTGCCAGTAGTACCTGGGACTACACAGATACGCAGTATTTT. Variable domain in full (rest from reference TRBV19 and TRBJ2-3): DGGITQSPKYLFRKEGQNVTLSCEQNLNHDAMYWYRQDPGQGLRLIYYSQIVNDFQKGDIAEGYSVSREKKESFPLTVTSAQKNPTAFYLCASSTWDYTDTQYFGPGTRLTVL.

This clonotype was seen a few times. The chain couples TRBV29-1 to TRBJ1-3, with D unclear. The CDR3 spans 14 residues. The V end lost 6 bases, the J end lost 0 bases, and 12 bases lay between the germline ends. Per germline, CDR1 SQVTM and CDR2 ANQGSEA. DNA for the CDR3: TGCAGCGTCTGCCCCAGGAGCTCTGGAAACACCATATATTTT. It encodes CSVCPRSSGNTIYF.

The chain couples TRBV6-5 to TRBJ2-7; D tentatively reads TRBD1 or TRBD2 (5 bases each). The CDR3 loop spans 15 amino acids. Per the germline V gene, CDR1 is MNHEY and CDR2 is SVGAGI. V shed 0 bases and J shed 9 bases, with 18 bases lying between them. Written as DNA, the CDR3 is TGTGCCAGCAGTTACTCGGGGACGGGCCTACGATTGCAGTACTTC. This gives the protein CASSYSGTGLRLQYF.

The sample holds a few counts of this clonotype. The V call is TRBV27, the J call TRBJ2-7; a possible D gene is TRBD1 (6 bases). Germline V gene sequence: CDR1 MNHEY, CDR2 SMNVEV (reference sequence). This CDR3 region has 16 residues. V gave up 5 bases and J gave up 2 bases, with 19 bases separating them. The CDR3 here is CASSVGQTIEAYEQYF. DNA of the CDR3: TGTGCCAGCAGTGTCGGACAGACCATAGAAGCCTACGAGCAGTACTTC.

The V call is TRBV5-1, the J call TRBJ2-2; TRBD1 might be the D (6 bases). This CDR3 region has 12 residues. Trimming removed 7 bases from V and 10 bases from J, with 14 bases in between. Germline lookup yields CDR1 SGHRS and CDR2 YFSETQ. CDR3 sequence (DNA): TGCGCCAGCCCACAGGGACGCGAGGAGCTGTTTTTT. Translated, it gives CASPQGREELFF.

This clonotype showed up just a few times. The chain links TRBV20-1 to TRBJ2-3; tentative D call: TRBD1 (6 bases). This CDR3 comprises 11 residues. V was cut by 8 bases and J by 3 bases, with 9 bases left in between. Germline V lookup: CDR1 DFQATT, CDR2 SNEGSKA (reference sequence). The CDR3 sequence: CSPTGTDTQYF. In nucleotides, the CDR3 is TGCAGTCCTACAGGGACAGATACGCAGTATTTT.

A few counts support this clonotype. The gene calls are TRBV4-1 and TRBJ2-1; D may correspond to TRBD1 or TRBD2 (6 bases each). The V end lost 1 base, the J end lost 1 base, and 14 bases lay between the germline ends. Germline lookup yields CDR1 MGHRA and CDR2 YSYEKL. CDR3 size: 17 residues. In DNA form, the CDR3 reads TGCGCCAGCAGCCAAGGTGCCTGGGGGGCTTCCTACAATGAGCAGTTCTTC. Amino acids: CASSQGAWGASYNEQFF.

This clonotype was recorded a few times. The chain couples TRBV7-6 to TRBJ2-2, with D unclear. The CDR3 totals 13 residues. Germline CDR1 and CDR2: SGHVS and FNYEAQ. V gave up 5 bases and J gave up 7 bases, with 11 bases separating them. The CDR3 DNA reads TGTGCCAGCAGCCCTATCGAAGGCGGGGAGCTGTTTTTT. It encodes CASSPIEGGELFF.

The chain employs TRBV5-1 and TRBJ1-1; possibly TRBD1 for D (6 bases). Trimming left V 4 bases short and J 11 bases short, with 15 bases between. The CDR3 extends over 12 amino acids. Germline V lookup: CDR1 SGHRS, CDR2 YFSETQ. The CDR3 bases are TGCGCCAGCAGCGTCGGGCAGGGGTGGGCTTTCTTT. Residues: CASSVGQGWAFF. Combining the CDR3 with reference TRBV5-1 and TRBJ1-1 gives the whole variable domain KAGVTQTPRYLIKTRGQQVTLSCSPISGHRSVSWYQQTPGQGLQFLFEYFSETQRNKGNFPGRFSGRQFSNSRSEMNVSTLELGDSALYLCASSVGQGWAFFGQGTRLTVV.

V and J are TRBV5-5 and TRBJ1-2, with 7 bases identical to TRBD1. The CDR3 spans 16 residues. From germline, CDR1 is SGHKS and CDR2 YYEKEE (reference sequence). The trim removed 0 bases at V and 4 bases at J, leaving 9 bases unmatched. The CDR3 DNA sequence: TGTGCCAGCAGCTTGGCCTCCCTGGCAGGGGGCTATGGCTACACCTTC. Amino acid sequence: CASSLASLAGGYGYTF.

The chain has TRBV15 and TRBJ2-5, with D possibly TRBD2 on 7 matching bases. This CDR3 region has 14 residues. V lost 5 bases and J lost 0, with 10 bases in between. CDR1 is LNHNV and CDR2 is YYDKDF in the germline V gene (reference sequence). The CDR3 nucleotides read TGTGCCACCAGCGGGGAGGGGGACCAAGAGACCCAGTACTTC. Protein: CATSGEGDQETQYF.

This clonotype was seen more than once but under ten times. This chain connects TRBV27 to TRBJ1-1, with D perhaps matching TRBD1 (5 bases). Germline V gives CDR1 MNHEY, CDR2 SMNVEV (reference sequence). The V gene lost 2 bases and the J gene lost 0 bases, with 7 bases spanning the gap. This CDR3 spans 14 amino acids. The CDR3 DNA reads TGTGCCAGCAGTTTAAGACAGCTGAACACTGAAGCTTTCTTT. Residues: CASSLRQLNTEAFF.

The table lists this clonotype with many counts. J is TRBJ2-4 and V is TRBV5-1, with D tentatively TRBD2 (6 bases). This CDR3 region has 15 residues. Trimming left V 4 bases short and J 12 bases short, with 23 bases between. The germline CDR1 and CDR2 sequences are SGHRS and YFSETQ. The CDR3 loop is CASSPGGPADGYQYF. For the CDR3, the DNA is TGCGCCAGCAGCCCCGGGGGACCCGCTGATGGGTATCAGTACTTC.

In DNA form, the CDR3 reads TGTGCCAGCAGCTTAGTTAAGGGAAGAGAGGGGACAGATACGCAGTATTTT. Encoded protein: CASSLVKGREGTDTQYF. The chain has TRBV7-3 and TRBJ2-3; D may match TRBD1 or TRBD2 (5 bases each). Per the germline V gene, CDR1 is SGHTA and CDR2 is FQGTGA. V was trimmed by 2 bases and J by 3 bases, leaving 18 bases between them. This CDR3 has 17 residues.

This clonotype occurred many times. The chain recombines TRBV19 with TRBJ2-3; tentatively, D is TRBD1 (5 bases). CDR3 size: 14 residues. V was cut by 7 bases and J by 6 bases, with 17 bases left in between. Germline lookup yields CDR1 LNHDA and CDR2 SQIVND (reference sequence). DNA of the CDR3: TGTGCCAGTACGGTTGCAGGGCCGCGGGATACGCAGTATTTT. This gives the protein CASTVAGPRDTQYF.

This clonotype was found many times. The V call is TRBV20-1, the J call TRBJ2-3; maybe TRBD2 (6 bases). Germline CDR1 reads DFQATT; CDR2 reads SNEGSKA (reference sequence). The CDR3 extends over 14 amino acids. Trimming took off 3 bases at V and 3 bases at J, with 13 bases between the two ends. The CDR3 is CSASVRGRTDTQYF. The DNA for the CDR3 is TGCAGTGCTAGTGTCCGGGGGAGAACAGATACGCAGTATTTT.

This clonotype was recorded a few times. The V and J genes are TRBV5-1 and TRBJ2-5; the D gene is possibly TRBD2 (6 bases). The CDR3 length is 15 residues. Trimming removed 1 base from V and 5 bases from J, with 15 bases in between. Germline V gives CDR1 SGHRS, CDR2 YFSETQ. The DNA of the CDR3 is TGCGCCAGCAGCTTGATCCCGAGGGCGGGGGAGACCCAGTACTTC. Translation gives CASSLIPRAGETQYF.

This rearrangement joins TRBV7-9 to TRBJ2-7; tentatively, D is TRBD1 (5 bases). V lost 2 bases, J lost 7 bases, and 15 bases lay in between. Germline V gene data show CDR1 as SEHNR and CDR2 as FQNEAQ (reference sequence). The CDR3 covers 14 residues. The CDR3 reads CASSLWGRPGEQYF. The CDR3 bases are TGTGCCAGCAGCTTATGGGGCCGGCCTGGGGAGCAGTACTTC. The whole variable domain, remainder taken from reference TRBV7-9 and TRBJ2-7, is DTGVSQNPRHKITKRGQNVTFRCDPISEHNRLYWYRQTLGQGPEFLTYFQNEAQLEKSRLLSDRFSAERPKGSFSTLEIQRTEQGDSAMYLCASSLWGRPGEQYFGPGTRLTVT.

The sample holds a few counts of this clonotype. This chain links TRBV29-1 with TRBJ1-1; 10 nucleotides line up with TRBD1. After removal of 6 bases from V and 5 bases from J, the junction contained 6 bases not matched to a gene. Germline V lookup: CDR1 SQVTM, CDR2 ANQGSEA. CDR3 size: 13 residues. The CDR3 DNA sequence: TGCAGCGTCCGGACAGGGGGTTCTACTGAAGCTTTCTTT. Translation: CSVRTGGSTEAFF.

The V and J genes are TRBV5-1 and TRBJ2-3; tentative D call: TRBD1 (5 bases). V lost 4 bases and J 0 bases, leaving 9 bases between the germline ends. Germline V gene lookup returns CDR1 SGHRS and CDR2 YFSETQ. This CDR3 spans 14 amino acids. The CDR3 loop reads CASSRTPSTDTQYF. In DNA form, the CDR3 reads TGCGCCAGCAGCCGGACACCTAGCACAGATACGCAGTATTTT.

This rearrangement joins TRBV5-1 to TRBJ1-1, with TRBD1 as a possible D gene (5 bases). The CDR3 is made up of 15 amino acids. The germline V gene encodes CDR1 SGHRS and CDR2 YFSETQ. The V end was cut by 0 bases, the J end by 5 bases, with 14 bases between. The chain's CDR3 is CASSLVSGLGTEAFF. The CDR3 DNA sequence: TGCGCCAGCAGCTTGGTTTCGGGGCTAGGGACTGAAGCTTTCTTT. Variable domain in full (rest from reference TRBV5-1 and TRBJ1-1): KAGVTQTPRYLIKTRGQQVTLSCSPISGHRSVSWYQQTPGQGLQFLFEYFSETQRNKGNFPGRFSGRQFSNSRSEMNVSTLELGDSALYLCASSLVSGLGTEAFFGQGTRLTVV.

There are a few counts of this clonotype. The genes are TRBV6-1 and TRBJ2-3, with a weak D call TRBD1 (10 bases). Between the trimmed V and J ends, which lost 4 bases and 6 bases, there was a span of 23 bases. The germline V gene has CDR1 MNHNS and CDR2 SASEGT. This CDR3 is 17 amino acids long. In DNA form, the CDR3 reads TGTGCCAGCAGTGTCTTGACAGGGGGCGGGAGGGCGGATACGCAGTATTTT. Translation gives CASSVLTGGGRADTQYF.

The rearrangement links TRBV5-6 to TRBJ1-2; D not certain. Trimming took off 4 bases at V and 4 bases at J, with 17 bases between the two ends. This CDR3 contains 15 residues. CDR1 SGHDT and CDR2 YYEEEE come from the germline V gene. As DNA, the CDR3 is TGTGCCAGCAGCCGCCTGTCGGGATTGGGCTATGGCTACACCTTC. Amino acid sequence: CASSRLSGLGYGYTF.

This chain uses TRBV5-1 with TRBJ2-6; TRBD1 matches at 10 bases. This CDR3 contains 18 residues. Unmatched junction bases numbered 5, after V lost 2 bases and J lost 0 bases. Germline values: CDR1 SGHRS, CDR2 YFSETQ. The CDR3, as DNA: TGCGCCAGCAGCTTCCCACGGACAGGGGGCTCTGGGGCCAACGTCCTGACTTTC. Its protein product is CASSFPRTGGSGANVLTF.